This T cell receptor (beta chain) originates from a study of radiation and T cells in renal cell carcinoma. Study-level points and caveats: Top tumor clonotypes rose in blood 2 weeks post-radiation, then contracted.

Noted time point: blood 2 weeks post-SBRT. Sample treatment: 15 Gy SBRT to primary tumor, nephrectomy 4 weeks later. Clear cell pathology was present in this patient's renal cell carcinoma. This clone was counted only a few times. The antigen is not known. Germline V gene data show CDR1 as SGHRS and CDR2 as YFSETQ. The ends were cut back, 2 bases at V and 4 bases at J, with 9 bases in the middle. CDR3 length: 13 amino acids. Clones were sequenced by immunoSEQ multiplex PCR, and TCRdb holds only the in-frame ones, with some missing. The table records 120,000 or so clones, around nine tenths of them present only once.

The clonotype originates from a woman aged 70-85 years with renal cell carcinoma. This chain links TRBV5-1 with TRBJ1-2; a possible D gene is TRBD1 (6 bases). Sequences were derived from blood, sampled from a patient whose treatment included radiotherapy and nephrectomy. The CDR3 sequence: CASSFQGTYGYTF. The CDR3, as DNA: TGCGCCAGCAGCTTTCAGGGGACCTATGGCTACACCTTC.